These 4 T cell receptor beta chains came from one sample sequenced in a study of T cell responses to AZD1222 COVID-19 vaccine. Using immunoSEQ multiplex PCR, the repertoire was profiled, and TCRdb retains in-frame clones only, with some absent. The sample records roughly 150,000 clones, 93% being singletons. The sample consisted of peripheral blood, taken on day 0 of AZD1222 vaccination. The receptors were gathered from an adult in good health.

CDR3 sequence reads: CASSPQTGGFIWANVLTF. CDR3 bases: TGTGCCAGCAGCCCCCAGACAGGGGGCTTCATCTGGGCCAACGTCCTGACTTTC. V is TRBV5-6 and J is TRBJ2-6; 10 bases agree with TRBD1. The CDR3 extends over 18 amino acids. The germline gives CDR1 SGHDT, CDR2 YYEEEE. With V trimmed by 4 bases and J by 5 bases, 12 bases remained unmatched.

A few counts support this clone. The CDR3 is CASSPEPGSGEKLFF. The CDR3 DNA reads as TGTGCCAGCTCACCCGAACCGGGATCCGGCGAAAAACTGTTTTTT. V and J are TRBV18 and TRBJ1-4, with D unclear. The CDR3 is 15 residues long. Germline V CDR1 and CDR2: KGHSH, LQKENI. V lost 3 bases and J lost 8, with 16 bases in between.

This chain uses TRBV11-2 with TRBJ2-2; D not certain. Trimming pared 1 base from V and 7 bases from J, leaving 7 bases between. In germline, CDR1 is SGHAT, CDR2 FQNNGV. The CDR3 contains 13 residues. The CDR3 loop reads CASSLVSRGELFF. The CDR3 coding sequence is TGTGCCAGCAGCTTAGTTTCACGCGGGGAGCTGTTTTTT.

The J gene is TRBJ2-7, the V gene TRBV4-3, with D possibly being TRBD1 or TRBD2 (5 bases each). Germline V gene lookup returns CDR1 LGHNA and CDR2 YSLEER. This CDR3 region has 14 residues. V shed 1 base and J shed 2 bases, with 9 bases lying between them. CDR3 protein: CASSQGLGAYEQYF. The CDR3 DNA reads TGCGCCAGCAGCCAAGGACTGGGGGCCTACGAGCAGTACTTC.